This is a list of T cell receptor beta chains from one sample in a study of T cell changes during pregnancy in multiple sclerosis. Only in-frame clones appear in the TCRdb table, and some are missing; sequencing was by immunoSEQ multiplex PCR. The repertoire consists of fewer than 55,000 clones, with around 89% occurring once and the leading ten covering 5.5% to 6%. This specimen was CD8+ T cells from peripheral blood mononuclear cells, taken after pregnancy. The receptor set was obtained from a female donor in good health, enrolled as a control in a pregnancy study. The CDR3 runs from the conserved cysteine through the conserved F or W. A D gene is named only where the DNA matches it firmly. Size is stated for part of the rows, as once, few or many counts, or as a class when the clone is expanded.

>.|TRBJ2-1|TRBV12-5|.
TGTGCTAGTGGTTTGTGGGAGACCTACAATGAGCAGTTCTTC
CASGLWETYNEQFF
>once|TRBJ1-2|TRBV29-1|.
TGCAGCGTTGACGGGATCGATGGCTACACCTTC
CSVDGIDGYTF
>once|TRBJ1-2|TRBV19|.
TGTGCCAGTAGTATACGTGACAGAAACTATGGCTACACCTTC
CASSIRDRNYGYTF
>.|TRBJ1-1|TRBV4-2|.
TGTGCCAGCAGCCAACTACAGGGTACTGAAGCTTTCTTT
CASSQLQGTEAFF
>.|TRBJ2-7|TRBV4-2|.
TGTGCCAGCAGCCAAGGATCAGAGGGGGTCTCCTACGAGCAGTACTTC
CASSQGSEGVSYEQYF
>.|TRBJ1-1|TRBV7-3|.
TGTGCCAGCAGCTTAAATGATCTCTCGGTTATGAACACTGAAGCTTTCTTT
CASSLNDLSVMNTEAFF
>.|TRBJ2-1|TRBV9|.
TGTGCCAGCAGCGTAGCTTACGGGGGACCTACCAATGAGCAGTTCTTC
CASSVAYGGPTNEQFF
>.|TRBJ2-5|TRBV7-8|.
TGTGCCAGCAGCCCCTCCGGGAGCCAAGAGACCCAGTACTTC
CASSPSGSQETQYF
>.|TRBJ2-7|TRBV27|.
TGTGCCAGCAGTTTCGGACAGCGATCCTACGAGCAGTACTTC
CASSFGQRSYEQYF
>.|TRBJ1-1|TRBV11-2|.
TGTGCCAGCAGCTTAGATGGTGGCACCCCGGAAGCTTTCTTT
CASSLDGGTPEAFF
>.|TRBJ2-3|TRBV4-3|.
TGCGCCAGCAGCCAAGATCTAGACCACGATACGCAGTATTTT
CASSQDLDHDTQYF
>.|TRBJ1-4|TRBV7-9|.
TGTGCCTCCAGTTCAGGGGAGAATGAAAAACTGTTTTTT
CASSSGENEKLFF
>.|TRBJ1-1|TRBV19|.
TGTGCCAGTAGTATTAACCGAGCAACGTCTGAAGCTTTCTTT
CASSINRATSEAFF
>.|TRBJ1-5|TRBV4-1|.
TGCGCCAGCAGCCAAGCCCACACAGTCAATCAGCCCCAGCATTTT
CASSQAHTVNQPQHF
>.|TRBJ2-7|TRBV28|.
TGTGCCAGCAGTTTAGAGGTTTCTACCTACGAGCAGTACTTC
CASSLEVSTYEQYF
>.|TRBJ2-7|TRBV2|TRBD2
TGTGCCAGCAGTGAGGGACTAGCGGGGGCCACCTACGAGCAGTACTTC
CASSEGLAGATYEQYF
>.|TRBJ2-7|TRBV7-6|.
TGTGCCAGCAGCTTAGGGGCAGCCCACGACTCCTACGAGCAGTACTTC
CASSLGAAHDSYEQYF
>.|TRBJ1-4|TRBV9|TRBD1
TGTGCCAGCAGCGCGGGACAGATAAATGAAAAACTGTTTTTT
CASSAGQINEKLFF
>.|TRBJ1-6|TRBV27|.
TGTGCCAGCAGTTTATGGCTAGGGAAGGGACATCTCCACTTT
CASSLWLGKGHLHF
>.|TRBJ2-1|TRBV6-1|.
TGTGCCAGCAGGTGGGGGGTGGGGAACGGTGAGCAGTTCTTC
CASRWGVGNGEQFF
>.|TRBJ2-1|TRBV11-2|TRBD2
TGTGCCAGCAGCGCCGGGACTAGCGGGGGCGTCTACAATGAGCAGTTCTTC
CASSAGTSGGVYNEQFF
>.|TRBJ2-3|TRBV6-4|TRBD2
TGTGCCAGCAGCCCGGACGGCGGGGGGTCCAGCACAGATACGCAGTATTTT
CASSPDGGGSSTDTQYF